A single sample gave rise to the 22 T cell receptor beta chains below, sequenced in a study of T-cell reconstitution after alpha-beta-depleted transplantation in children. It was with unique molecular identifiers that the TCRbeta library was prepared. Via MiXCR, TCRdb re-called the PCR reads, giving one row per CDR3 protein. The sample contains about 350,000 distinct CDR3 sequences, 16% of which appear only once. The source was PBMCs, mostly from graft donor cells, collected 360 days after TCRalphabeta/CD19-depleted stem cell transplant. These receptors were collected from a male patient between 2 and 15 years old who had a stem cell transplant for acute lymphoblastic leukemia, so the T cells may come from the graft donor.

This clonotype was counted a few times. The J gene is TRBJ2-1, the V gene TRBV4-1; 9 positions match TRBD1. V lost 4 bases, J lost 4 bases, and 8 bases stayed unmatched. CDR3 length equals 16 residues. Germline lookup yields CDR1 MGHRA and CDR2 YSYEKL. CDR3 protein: CASSPPLQGAYNEQFF. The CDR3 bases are TGCGCCAGCAGCCCACCTTTACAGGGGGCATACAATGAGCAGTTCTTC.

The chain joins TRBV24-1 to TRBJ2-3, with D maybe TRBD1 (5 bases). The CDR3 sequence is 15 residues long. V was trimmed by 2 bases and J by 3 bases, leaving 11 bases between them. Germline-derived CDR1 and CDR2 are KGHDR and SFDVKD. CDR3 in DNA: TGTGCCACCAGTGATTCCCAGGGTCGAACAGATACGCAGTATTTT. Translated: CATSDSQGRTDTQYF.

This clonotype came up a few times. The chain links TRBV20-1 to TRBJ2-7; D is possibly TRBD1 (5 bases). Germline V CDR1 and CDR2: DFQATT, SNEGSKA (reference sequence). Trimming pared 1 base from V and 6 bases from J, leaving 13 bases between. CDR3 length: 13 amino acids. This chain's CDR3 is CSARGWGSPEQYF. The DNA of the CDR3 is TGCAGTGCTAGAGGATGGGGCAGCCCCGAGCAGTACTTC.

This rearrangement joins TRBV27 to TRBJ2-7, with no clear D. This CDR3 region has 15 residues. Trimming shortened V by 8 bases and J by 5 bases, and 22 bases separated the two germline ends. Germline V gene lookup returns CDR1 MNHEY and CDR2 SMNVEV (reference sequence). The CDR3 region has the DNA TGTGCCAGCTCTAGGCGAAGTCCCAACTACGACGAGCAGTACTTC. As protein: CASSRRSPNYDEQYF.

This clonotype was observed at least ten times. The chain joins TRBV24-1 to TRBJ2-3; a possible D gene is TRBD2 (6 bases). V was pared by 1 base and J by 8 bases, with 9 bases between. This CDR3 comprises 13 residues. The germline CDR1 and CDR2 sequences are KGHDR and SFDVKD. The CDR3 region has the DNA TGTGCCACCAGTGATTTTAACGGGGGTACGCAGTATTTT. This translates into CATSDFNGGTQYF.

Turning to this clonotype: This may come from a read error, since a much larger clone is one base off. The CDR3 DNA is TGTCCCAGCAGTCCCGTATACAATGAGCAGTTCTTC. Residues: CPSSPVYNEQFF. This sequence joins TRBV12-3 or TRBV12-4 and TRBJ2-1; D unclear. The CDR3 totals 12 residues.

The CDR3 loop is CASSPGQGTSGTRYEQYF. CDR3 bases: TGCGCCAGCAGCCCGGGACAGGGGACTAGCGGGACACGTTACGAGCAGTACTTC. The chain links TRBV5-1 to TRBJ2-7, with 13 nucleotides matching TRBD2. This CDR3 region has 18 residues. Per the germline V gene, CDR1 is SGHRS and CDR2 is YFSETQ. J lost 4 bases, V lost 4 bases, and 14 bases had no gene match.

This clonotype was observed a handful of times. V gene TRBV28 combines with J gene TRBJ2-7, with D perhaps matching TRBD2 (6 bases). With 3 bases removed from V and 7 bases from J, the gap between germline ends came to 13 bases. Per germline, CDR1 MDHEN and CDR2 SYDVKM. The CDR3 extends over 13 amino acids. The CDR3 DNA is TGTGCCAGCAGTTTCTGGACTACTCTAGAGCAGTACTTC. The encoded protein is CASSFWTTLEQYF.

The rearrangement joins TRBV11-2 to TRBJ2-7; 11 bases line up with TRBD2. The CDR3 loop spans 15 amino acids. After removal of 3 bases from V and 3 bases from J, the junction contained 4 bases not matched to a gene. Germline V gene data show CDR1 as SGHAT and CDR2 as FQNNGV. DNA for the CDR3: TGTGCCAGCAGCTTCGGGACTAGCGGATACTACGAGCAGTACTTC. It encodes CASSFGTSGYYEQYF. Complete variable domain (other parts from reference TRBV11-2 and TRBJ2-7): EAGVAQSPRYKIIEKRQSVAFWCNPISGHATLYWYQQILGQGPKLLIQFQNNGVVDDSQLPKDRFSAERLKGVDSTLKIQPAKLEDSAVYLCASSFGTSGYYEQYFGPGTRLTVT.

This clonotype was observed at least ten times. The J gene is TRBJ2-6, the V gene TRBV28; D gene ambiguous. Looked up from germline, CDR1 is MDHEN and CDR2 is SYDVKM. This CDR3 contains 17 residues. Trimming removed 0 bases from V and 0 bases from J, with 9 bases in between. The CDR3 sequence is CASSLWGFPSGANVLTF. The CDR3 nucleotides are TGTGCCAGCAGTTTATGGGGTTTCCCCTCTGGGGCCAACGTCCTGACTTTC. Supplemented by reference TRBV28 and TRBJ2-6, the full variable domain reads DVKVTQSSRYLVKRTGEKVFLECVQDMDHENMFWYRQDPGLGLRLIYFSYDVKMKEKGDIPEGYSVSREKKERFSLILESASTNQTSMYLCASSLWGFPSGANVLTFGAGSRLTVL.

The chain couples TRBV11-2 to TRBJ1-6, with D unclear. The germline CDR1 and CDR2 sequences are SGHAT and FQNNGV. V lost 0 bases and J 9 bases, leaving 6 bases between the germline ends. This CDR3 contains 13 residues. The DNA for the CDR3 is TGTGCCAGCAGCTTAGATCGCGGTTCACCCCTCCACTTT. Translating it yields CASSLDRGSPLHF.

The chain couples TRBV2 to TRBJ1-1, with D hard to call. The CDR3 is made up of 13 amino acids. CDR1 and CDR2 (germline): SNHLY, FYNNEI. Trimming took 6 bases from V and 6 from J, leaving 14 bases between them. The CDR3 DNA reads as TGTGCCAGCAGACCCACGTTCAGCTCTGAAGCTTTCTTT. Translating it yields CASRPTFSSEAFF.

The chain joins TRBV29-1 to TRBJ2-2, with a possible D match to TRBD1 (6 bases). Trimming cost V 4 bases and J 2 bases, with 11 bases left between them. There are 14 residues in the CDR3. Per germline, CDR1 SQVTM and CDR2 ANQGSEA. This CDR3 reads CSVVRDTNTGELFF. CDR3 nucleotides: TGCAGCGTTGTGAGGGACACTAACACCGGGGAGCTGTTTTTT.

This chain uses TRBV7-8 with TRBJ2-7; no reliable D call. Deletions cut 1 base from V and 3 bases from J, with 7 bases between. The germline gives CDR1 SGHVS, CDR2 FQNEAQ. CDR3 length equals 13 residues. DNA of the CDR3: TGTGCCAGCAGCTTAGTCCGCATCTACGAGCAGTACTTC. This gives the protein CASSLVRIYEQYF. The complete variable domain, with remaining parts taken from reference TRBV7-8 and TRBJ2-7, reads GAGVSQSPRYKVAKRGQDVALRCDPISGHVSLFWYQQALGQGPEFLTYFQNEAQLDKSGLPSDRFFAERPEGSVSTLKIQRTQQEDSAVYLCASSLVRIYEQYFGPGTRLTVT.

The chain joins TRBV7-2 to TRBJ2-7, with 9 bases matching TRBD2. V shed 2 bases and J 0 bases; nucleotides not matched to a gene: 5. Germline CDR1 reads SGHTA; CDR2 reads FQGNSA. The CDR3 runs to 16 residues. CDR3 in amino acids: CASSLLAGFSSYEQYF. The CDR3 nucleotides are TGTGCCAGCAGCTTACTAGCGGGATTCAGCTCCTACGAGCAGTACTTC.

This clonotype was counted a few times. In DNA form, the CDR3 reads TGCAGCGTTGAAGTCCAGGGGGCAGATACGCAGTATTTT. The encoded protein is CSVEVQGADTQYF. This chain joins TRBV29-1 and TRBJ2-3; 7 nucleotides match TRBD1. Germline CDR1 is SQVTM and CDR2 is ANQGSEA. CDR3 length equals 13 residues. The J segment lost 4 bases and the V segment lost 1 base, leaving 2 bases of the junction unmatched.

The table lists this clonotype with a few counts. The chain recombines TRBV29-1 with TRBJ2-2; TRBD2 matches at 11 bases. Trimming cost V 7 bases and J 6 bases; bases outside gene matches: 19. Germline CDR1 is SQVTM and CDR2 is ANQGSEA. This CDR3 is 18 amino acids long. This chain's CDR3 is CSARSPGLLAGVPGELFF. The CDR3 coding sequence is TGCAGCGCTCGCTCGCCTGGTTTACTAGCGGGAGTACCCGGGGAGCTGTTTTTT.

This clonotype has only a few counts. CDR3 in DNA: TGCGCCGGGACGGGCGGGGAGGGTAAGTTCTTC. Translation: CAGTGGEGKFF. V usage is TRBV4-1 and J usage is TRBJ2-1, with 7 nucleotides matching TRBD2. The J segment lost 14 bases and the V segment lost 11 bases, leaving 12 bases of the junction unmatched. From germline, CDR1 is MGHRA and CDR2 YSYEKL. This CDR3 has 11 residues.

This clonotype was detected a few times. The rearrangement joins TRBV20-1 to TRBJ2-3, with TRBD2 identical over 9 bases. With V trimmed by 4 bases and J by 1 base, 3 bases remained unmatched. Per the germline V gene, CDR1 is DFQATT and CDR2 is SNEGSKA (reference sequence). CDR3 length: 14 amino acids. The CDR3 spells CSATLAGGTDTQYF. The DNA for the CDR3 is TGCAGTGCTACGTTAGCGGGAGGCACAGATACGCAGTATTTT.

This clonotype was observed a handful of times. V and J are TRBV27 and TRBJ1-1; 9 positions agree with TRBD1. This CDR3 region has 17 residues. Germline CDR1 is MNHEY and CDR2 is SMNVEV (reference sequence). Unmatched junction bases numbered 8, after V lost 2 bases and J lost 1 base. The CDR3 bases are TGTGCCAGCAGTTTAAGACGGACAGGGGTCGAGAACACTGAAGCTTTCTTT. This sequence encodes CASSLRRTGVENTEAFF.

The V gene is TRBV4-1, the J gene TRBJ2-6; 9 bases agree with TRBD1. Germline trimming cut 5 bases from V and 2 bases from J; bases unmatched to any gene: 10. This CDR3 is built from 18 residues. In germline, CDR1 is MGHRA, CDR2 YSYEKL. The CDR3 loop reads CASSYRDRELPGANVLTF. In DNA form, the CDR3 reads TGCGCCAGCAGCTATCGGGACAGGGAACTTCCTGGGGCCAACGTCCTGACTTTC.

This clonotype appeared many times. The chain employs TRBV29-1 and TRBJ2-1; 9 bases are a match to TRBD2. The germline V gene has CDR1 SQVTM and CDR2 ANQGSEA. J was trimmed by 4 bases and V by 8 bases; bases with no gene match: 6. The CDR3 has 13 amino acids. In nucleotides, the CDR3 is TGCAGCTTGATACTAGCGGGTTACAATGAGCAGTTCTTC. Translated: CSLILAGYNEQFF.